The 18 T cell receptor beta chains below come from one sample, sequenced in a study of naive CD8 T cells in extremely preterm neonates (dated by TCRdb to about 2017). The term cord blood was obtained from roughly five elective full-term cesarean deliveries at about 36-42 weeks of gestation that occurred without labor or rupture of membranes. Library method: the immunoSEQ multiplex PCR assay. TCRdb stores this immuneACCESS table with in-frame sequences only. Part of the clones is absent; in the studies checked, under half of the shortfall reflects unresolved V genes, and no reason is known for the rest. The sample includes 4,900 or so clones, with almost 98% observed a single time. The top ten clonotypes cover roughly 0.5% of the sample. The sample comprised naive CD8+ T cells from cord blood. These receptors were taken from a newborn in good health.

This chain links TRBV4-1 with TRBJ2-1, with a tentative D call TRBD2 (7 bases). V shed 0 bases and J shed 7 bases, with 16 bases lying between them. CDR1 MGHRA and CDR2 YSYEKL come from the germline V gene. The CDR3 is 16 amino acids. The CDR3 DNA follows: TGCGCCAGCAGCCAAGAAGGGGGAGGGTTAATGAATGAGCAGTTCTTC. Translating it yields CASSQEGGGLMNEQFF.

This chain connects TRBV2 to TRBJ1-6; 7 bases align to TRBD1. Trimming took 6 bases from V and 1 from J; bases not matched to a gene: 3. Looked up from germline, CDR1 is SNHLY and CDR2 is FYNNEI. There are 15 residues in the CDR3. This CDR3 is CASRGDSSYNSPLHF. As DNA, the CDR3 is TGTGCCAGCAGAGGGGACAGTTCCTATAATTCACCCCTCCACTTT.

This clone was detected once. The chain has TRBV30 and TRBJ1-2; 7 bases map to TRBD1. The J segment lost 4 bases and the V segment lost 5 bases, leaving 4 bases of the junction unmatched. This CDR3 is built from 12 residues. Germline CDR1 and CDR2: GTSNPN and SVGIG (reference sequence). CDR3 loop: CAWAGTAYGYTF. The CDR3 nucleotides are TGTGCCTGGGCCGGGACAGCCTATGGCTACACCTTC.

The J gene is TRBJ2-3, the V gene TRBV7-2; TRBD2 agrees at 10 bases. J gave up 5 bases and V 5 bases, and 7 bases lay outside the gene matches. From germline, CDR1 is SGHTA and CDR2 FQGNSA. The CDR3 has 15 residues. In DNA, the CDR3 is TGTGCCAGCAGCGTACGACTAGCGGGTGTAGATACGCAGTATTTT. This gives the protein CASSVRLAGVDTQYF.

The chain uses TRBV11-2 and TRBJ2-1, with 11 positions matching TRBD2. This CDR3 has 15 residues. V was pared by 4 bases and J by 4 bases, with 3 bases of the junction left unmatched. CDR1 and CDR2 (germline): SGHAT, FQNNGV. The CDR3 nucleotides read TGTGCCAGCAGCTCCTTAGCGGGGGGGTACAATGAGCAGTTCTTC. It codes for CASSSLAGGYNEQFF.

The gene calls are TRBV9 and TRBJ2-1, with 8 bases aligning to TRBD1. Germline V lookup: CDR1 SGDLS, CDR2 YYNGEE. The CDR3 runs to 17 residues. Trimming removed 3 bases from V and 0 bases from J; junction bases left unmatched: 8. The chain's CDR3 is CASSAPGQVSSYNEQFF. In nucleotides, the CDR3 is TGTGCCAGCAGCGCCCCGGGACAGGTGAGCTCCTACAATGAGCAGTTCTTC. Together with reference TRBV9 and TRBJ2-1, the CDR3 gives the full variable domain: DSGVTQTPKHLITATGQRVTLRCSPRSGDLSVYWYQQSLDQGLQFLIQYYNGEERAKGNILERFSAQQFPDLHSELNLSSLELGDSALYFCASSAPGQVSSYNEQFFGPGTRLTVL.

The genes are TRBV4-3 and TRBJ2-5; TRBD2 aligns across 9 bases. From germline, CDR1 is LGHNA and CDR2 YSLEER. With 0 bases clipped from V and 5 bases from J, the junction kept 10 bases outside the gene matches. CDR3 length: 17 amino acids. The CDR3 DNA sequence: TGCGCCAGCAGCCAAGATCGAGCGGGGGGAGGGCTGGAGACCCAGTACTTC. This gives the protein CASSQDRAGGGLETQYF.

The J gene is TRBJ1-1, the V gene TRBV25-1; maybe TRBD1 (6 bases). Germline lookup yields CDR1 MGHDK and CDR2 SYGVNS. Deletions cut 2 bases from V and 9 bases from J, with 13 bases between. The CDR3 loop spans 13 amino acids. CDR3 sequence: CASSEPPRGQAFF. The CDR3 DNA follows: TGTGCCAGCAGTGAACCCCCCAGGGGACAAGCTTTCTTT. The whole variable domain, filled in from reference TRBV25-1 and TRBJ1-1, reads EADIYQTPRYLVIGTGKKITLECSQTMGHDKMYWYQQDPGMELHLIHYSYGVNSTEKGDLSSESTVSRIRTEHFPLTLESARPSHTSQYLCASSEPPRGQAFFGQGTRLTVV.

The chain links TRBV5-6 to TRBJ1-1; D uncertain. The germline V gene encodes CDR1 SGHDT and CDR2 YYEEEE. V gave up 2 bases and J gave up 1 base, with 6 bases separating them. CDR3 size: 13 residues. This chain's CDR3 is CASSLDTNTEAFF. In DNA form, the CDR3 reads TGTGCCAGCAGCTTAGACACGAACACTGAAGCTTTCTTT.

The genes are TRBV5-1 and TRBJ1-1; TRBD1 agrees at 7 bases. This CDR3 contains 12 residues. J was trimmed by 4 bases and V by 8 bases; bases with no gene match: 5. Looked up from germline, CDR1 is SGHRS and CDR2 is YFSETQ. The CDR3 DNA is TGCGCCAGTAGGACAGGCGGCACTGAAGCTTTCTTT. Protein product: CASRTGGTEAFF.

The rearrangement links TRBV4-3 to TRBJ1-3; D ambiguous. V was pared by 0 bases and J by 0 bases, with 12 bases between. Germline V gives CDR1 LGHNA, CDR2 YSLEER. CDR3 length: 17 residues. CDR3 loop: CASSQDRSGYSGNTIYF. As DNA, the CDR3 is TGCGCCAGCAGCCAAGATCGGAGCGGCTACTCTGGAAACACCATATATTTT.

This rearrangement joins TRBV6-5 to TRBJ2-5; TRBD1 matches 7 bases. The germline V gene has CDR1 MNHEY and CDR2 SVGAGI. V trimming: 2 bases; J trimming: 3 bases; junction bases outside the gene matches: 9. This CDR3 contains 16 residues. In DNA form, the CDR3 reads TGTGCCAGCAGTTACGGGACAGCTCTGCCCAAAGAGACCCAGTACTTC. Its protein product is CASSYGTALPKETQYF.

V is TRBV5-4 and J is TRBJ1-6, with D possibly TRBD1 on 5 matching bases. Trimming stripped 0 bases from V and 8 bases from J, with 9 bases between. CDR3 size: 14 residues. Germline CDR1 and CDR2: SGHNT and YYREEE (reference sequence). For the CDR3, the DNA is TGTGCCAGCAGCTTGGGGGGCGCGCATTCACCCCTCCACTTT. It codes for CASSLGGAHSPLHF.

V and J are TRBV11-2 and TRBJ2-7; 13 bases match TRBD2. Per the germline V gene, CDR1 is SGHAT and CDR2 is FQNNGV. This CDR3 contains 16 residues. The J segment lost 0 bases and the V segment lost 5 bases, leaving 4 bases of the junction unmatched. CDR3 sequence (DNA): TGTGCCAGCAGCCCCAGACTAGCGGGGGGCTCCTACGAGCAGTACTTC. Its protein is CASSPRLAGGSYEQYF.

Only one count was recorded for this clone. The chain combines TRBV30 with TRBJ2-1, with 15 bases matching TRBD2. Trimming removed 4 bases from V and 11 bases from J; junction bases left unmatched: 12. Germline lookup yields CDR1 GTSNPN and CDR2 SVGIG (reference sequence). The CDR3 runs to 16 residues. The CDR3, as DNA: TGTGCCTGGAACCACCCCGGACTAGCGGGGGGGAAGCAGCAGTTCTTC. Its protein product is CAWNHPGLAGGKQQFF.

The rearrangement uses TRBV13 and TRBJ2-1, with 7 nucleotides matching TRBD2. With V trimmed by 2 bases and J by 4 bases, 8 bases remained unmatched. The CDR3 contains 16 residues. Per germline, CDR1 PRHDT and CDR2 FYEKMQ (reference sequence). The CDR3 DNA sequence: TGTGCCAGCAGCTTACCCAGCGGGGAGACTTACAATGAGCAGTTCTTC. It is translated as CASSLPSGETYNEQFF. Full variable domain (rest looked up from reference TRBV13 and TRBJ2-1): AAGVIQSPRHLIKEKRETATLKCYPIPRHDTVYWYQQGPGQDPQFLISFYEKMQSDKGSIPDRFSAQQFSDYHSELNMSSLELGDSALYFCASSLPSGETYNEQFFGPGTRLTVL.

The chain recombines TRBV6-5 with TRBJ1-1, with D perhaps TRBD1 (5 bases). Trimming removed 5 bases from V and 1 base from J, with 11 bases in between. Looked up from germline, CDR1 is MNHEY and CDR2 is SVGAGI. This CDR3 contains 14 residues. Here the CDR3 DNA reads TGTGCCAGCAGTCTCCAGGGTACGAACACTGAAGCTTTCTTT. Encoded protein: CASSLQGTNTEAFF.

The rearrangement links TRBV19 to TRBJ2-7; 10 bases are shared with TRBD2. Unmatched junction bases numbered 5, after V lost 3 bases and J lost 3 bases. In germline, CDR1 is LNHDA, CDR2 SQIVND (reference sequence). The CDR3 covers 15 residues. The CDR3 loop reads CASSIGTSVIYEQYF. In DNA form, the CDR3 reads TGTGCCAGTAGTATTGGGACTAGCGTCATCTACGAGCAGTACTTC.